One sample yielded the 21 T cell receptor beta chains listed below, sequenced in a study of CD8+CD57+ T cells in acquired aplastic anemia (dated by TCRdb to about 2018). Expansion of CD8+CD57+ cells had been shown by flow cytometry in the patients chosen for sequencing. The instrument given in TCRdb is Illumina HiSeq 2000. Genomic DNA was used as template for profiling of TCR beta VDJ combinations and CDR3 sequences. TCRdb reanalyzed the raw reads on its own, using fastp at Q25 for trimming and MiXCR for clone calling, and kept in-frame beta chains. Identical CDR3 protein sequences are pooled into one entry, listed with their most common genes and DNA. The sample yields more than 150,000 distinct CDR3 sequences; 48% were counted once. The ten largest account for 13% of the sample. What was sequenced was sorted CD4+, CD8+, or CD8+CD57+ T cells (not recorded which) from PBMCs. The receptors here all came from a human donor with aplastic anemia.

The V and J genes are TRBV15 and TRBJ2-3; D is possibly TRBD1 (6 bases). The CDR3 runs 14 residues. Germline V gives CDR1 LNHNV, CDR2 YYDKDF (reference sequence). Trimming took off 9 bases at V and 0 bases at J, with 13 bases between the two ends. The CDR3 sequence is CATSKGDSTDTQYF. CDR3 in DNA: TGTGCCACGTCTAAGGGGGATAGCACAGATACGCAGTATTTT.

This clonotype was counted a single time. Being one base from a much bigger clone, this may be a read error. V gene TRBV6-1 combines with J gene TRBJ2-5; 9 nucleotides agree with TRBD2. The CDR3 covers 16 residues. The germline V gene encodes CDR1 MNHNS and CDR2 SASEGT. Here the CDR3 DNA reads TGTGCCAGCAGTGACATGGCGGGGGGGTCCTCCAAGACCCAGTGCTTC. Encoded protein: CASSDMAGGSSKTQCF.

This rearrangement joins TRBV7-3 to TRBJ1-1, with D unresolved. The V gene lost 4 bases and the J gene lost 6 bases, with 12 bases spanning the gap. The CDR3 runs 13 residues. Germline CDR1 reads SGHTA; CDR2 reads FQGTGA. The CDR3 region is CASSYRWGAEAFF. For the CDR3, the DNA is TGTGCCAGCAGCTACCGATGGGGAGCTGAAGCTTTCTTT.

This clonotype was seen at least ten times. CDR3 coding DNA: TGCGCCAGCAGTGTTTCGGTGGGCACTGAAGCTTTCTTT. It specifies CASSVSVGTEAFF. J is TRBJ1-1 and V is TRBV10-1, with D hard to call. CDR1 and CDR2 (germline): WNHNN, SYGVQD (reference sequence). The germline V and J ends were trimmed by 4 bases and 4 bases, with 10 bases remaining between them. The CDR3 has 13 amino acids.

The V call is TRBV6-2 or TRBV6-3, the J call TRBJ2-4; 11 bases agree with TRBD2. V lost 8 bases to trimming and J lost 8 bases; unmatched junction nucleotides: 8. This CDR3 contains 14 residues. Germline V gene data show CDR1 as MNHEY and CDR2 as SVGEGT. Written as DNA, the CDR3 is TGTGCCAGCCCCGCTACTAGCGGGGGTGACATTCAGTACTTC. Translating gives CASPATSGGDIQYF.

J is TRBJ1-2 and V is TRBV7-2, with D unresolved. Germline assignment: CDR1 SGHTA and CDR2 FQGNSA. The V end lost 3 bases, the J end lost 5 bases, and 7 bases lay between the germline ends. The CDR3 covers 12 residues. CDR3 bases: TGTGCCAGCAGCTTGAACACTTATGGCTACACCTTC. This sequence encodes CASSLNTYGYTF.

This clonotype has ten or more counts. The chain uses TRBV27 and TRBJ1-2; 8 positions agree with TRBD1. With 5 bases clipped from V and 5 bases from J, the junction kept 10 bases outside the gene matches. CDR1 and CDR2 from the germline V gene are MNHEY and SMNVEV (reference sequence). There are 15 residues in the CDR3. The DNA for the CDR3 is TGTGCCAGCAGTAAACACAGGGGGGAGGGATATGGCTACACCTTC. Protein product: CASSKHRGEGYGYTF.

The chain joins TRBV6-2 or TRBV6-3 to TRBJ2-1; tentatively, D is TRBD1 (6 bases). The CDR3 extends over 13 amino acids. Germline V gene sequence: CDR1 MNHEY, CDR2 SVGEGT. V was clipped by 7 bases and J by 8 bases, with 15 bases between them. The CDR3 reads CASTPTGTHEQFF. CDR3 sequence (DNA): TGTGCCAGCACCCCTACAGGGACGCATGAGCAGTTCTTC.

In DNA, the CDR3 is TGTGCCAGTAGTATCGGGGGCAGCAATCAGCCCCAGCATTTT. Translation: CASSIGGSNQPQHF. V and J are TRBV19 and TRBJ1-5; weak D call: TRBD1 (6 bases). This CDR3 is 14 amino acids long. Germline loops: CDR1 LNHDA, CDR2 SQIVND (reference sequence). V was pared by 3 bases and J by 1 base, with 7 bases between.

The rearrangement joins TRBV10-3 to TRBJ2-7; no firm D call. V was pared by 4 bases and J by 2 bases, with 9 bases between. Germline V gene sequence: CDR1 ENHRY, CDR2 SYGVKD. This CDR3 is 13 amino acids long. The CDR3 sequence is CAISAESAYEQYF. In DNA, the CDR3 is TGTGCCATCAGTGCCGAGAGCGCCTACGAGCAGTACTTC.

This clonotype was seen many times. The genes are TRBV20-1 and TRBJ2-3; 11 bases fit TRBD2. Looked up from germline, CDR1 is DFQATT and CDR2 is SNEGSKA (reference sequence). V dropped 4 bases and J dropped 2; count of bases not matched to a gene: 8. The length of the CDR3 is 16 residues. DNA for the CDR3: TGCAGTGCTACCCCGGGACTAGCGGACCCCACAGATACGCAGTATTTT. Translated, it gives CSATPGLADPTDTQYF.

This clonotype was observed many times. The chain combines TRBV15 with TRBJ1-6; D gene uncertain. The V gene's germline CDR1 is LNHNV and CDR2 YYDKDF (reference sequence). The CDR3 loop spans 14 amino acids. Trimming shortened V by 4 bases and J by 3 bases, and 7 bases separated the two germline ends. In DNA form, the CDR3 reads TGTGCCACCAGCACAGGATTCTATAATTCACCCCTCCACTTT. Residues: CATSTGFYNSPLHF. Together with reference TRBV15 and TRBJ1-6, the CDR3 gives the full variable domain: DAMVIQNPRYQVTQFGKPVTLSCSQTLNHNVMYWYQQKSSQAPKLLFHYYDKDFNNEADTPDNFQSRRPNTSFCFLDIRSPGLGDTAMYLCATSTGFYNSPLHFGNGTRLTVT.

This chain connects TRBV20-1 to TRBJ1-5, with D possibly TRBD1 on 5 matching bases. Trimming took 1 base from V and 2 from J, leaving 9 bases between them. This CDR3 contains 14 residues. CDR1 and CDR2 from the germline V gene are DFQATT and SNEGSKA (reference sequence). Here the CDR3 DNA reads TGCAGTGCTAGAGTGGGGCACGGCAATCAGCCCCAGCATTTT. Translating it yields CSARVGHGNQPQHF.

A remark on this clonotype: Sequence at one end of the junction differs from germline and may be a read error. CDR3 loop: CGARKGAGQPQHF. The DNA of the CDR3 is TGCGGTGCTCGTAAGGGGGCAGGTCAGCCCCAGCATTTT. The chain is built from TRBV20-1 and TRBJ1-5, with 7 bases lining up with TRBD1. CDR3 length: 13 residues. Per germline, CDR1 DFQATT and CDR2 SNEGSKA (reference sequence).

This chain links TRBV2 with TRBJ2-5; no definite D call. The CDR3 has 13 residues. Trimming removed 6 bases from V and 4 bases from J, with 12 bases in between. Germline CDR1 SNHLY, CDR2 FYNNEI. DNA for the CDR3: TGTGCCAGCAGCTTAGTTCGGACAGAGACCCAGTACTTC. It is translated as CASSLVRTETQYF.

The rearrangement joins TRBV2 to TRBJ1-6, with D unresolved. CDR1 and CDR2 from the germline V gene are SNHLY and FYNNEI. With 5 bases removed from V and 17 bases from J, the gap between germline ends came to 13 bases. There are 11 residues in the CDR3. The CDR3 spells CASSKPENIHF. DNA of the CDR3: TGTGCCAGCAGTAAGCCTGAAAACATCCACTTT.

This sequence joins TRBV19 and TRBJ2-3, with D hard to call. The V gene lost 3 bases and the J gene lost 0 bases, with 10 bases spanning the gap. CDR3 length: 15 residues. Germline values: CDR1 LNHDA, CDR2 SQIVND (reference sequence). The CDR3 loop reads CASSMLAISTDTQYF. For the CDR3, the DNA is TGTGCCAGTAGTATGTTGGCCATAAGCACAGATACGCAGTATTTT.

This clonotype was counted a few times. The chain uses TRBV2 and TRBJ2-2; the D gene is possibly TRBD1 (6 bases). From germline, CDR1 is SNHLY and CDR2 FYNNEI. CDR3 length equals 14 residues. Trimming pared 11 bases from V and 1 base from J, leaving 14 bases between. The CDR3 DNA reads TGTGCCGGCCCAACAGGGTTGAACACCGGGGAGCTGTTTTTT. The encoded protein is CAGPTGLNTGELFF.

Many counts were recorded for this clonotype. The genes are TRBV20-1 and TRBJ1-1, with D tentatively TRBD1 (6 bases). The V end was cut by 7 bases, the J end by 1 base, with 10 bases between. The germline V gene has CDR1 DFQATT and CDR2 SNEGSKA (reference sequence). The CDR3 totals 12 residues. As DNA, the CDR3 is TGCAGTGTCGAGGACAGGAACACTGAAGCTTTCTTT. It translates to CSVEDRNTEAFF.

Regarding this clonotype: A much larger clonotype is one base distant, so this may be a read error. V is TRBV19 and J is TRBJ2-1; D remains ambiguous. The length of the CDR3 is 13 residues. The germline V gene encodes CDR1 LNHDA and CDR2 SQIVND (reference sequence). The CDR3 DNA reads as TGTGTCAGTAGTATTCTCCTTGAGCGTGAGCAGTTCTTC. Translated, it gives CVSSILLEREQFF.

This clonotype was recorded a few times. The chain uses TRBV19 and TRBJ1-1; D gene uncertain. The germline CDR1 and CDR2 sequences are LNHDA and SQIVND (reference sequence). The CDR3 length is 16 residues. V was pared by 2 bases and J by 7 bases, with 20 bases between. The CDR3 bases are TGTGCCAGTAGTATAAGGGATTTTGGGAGAACGGTTGAAGCTTTCTTT. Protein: CASSIRDFGRTVEAFF.